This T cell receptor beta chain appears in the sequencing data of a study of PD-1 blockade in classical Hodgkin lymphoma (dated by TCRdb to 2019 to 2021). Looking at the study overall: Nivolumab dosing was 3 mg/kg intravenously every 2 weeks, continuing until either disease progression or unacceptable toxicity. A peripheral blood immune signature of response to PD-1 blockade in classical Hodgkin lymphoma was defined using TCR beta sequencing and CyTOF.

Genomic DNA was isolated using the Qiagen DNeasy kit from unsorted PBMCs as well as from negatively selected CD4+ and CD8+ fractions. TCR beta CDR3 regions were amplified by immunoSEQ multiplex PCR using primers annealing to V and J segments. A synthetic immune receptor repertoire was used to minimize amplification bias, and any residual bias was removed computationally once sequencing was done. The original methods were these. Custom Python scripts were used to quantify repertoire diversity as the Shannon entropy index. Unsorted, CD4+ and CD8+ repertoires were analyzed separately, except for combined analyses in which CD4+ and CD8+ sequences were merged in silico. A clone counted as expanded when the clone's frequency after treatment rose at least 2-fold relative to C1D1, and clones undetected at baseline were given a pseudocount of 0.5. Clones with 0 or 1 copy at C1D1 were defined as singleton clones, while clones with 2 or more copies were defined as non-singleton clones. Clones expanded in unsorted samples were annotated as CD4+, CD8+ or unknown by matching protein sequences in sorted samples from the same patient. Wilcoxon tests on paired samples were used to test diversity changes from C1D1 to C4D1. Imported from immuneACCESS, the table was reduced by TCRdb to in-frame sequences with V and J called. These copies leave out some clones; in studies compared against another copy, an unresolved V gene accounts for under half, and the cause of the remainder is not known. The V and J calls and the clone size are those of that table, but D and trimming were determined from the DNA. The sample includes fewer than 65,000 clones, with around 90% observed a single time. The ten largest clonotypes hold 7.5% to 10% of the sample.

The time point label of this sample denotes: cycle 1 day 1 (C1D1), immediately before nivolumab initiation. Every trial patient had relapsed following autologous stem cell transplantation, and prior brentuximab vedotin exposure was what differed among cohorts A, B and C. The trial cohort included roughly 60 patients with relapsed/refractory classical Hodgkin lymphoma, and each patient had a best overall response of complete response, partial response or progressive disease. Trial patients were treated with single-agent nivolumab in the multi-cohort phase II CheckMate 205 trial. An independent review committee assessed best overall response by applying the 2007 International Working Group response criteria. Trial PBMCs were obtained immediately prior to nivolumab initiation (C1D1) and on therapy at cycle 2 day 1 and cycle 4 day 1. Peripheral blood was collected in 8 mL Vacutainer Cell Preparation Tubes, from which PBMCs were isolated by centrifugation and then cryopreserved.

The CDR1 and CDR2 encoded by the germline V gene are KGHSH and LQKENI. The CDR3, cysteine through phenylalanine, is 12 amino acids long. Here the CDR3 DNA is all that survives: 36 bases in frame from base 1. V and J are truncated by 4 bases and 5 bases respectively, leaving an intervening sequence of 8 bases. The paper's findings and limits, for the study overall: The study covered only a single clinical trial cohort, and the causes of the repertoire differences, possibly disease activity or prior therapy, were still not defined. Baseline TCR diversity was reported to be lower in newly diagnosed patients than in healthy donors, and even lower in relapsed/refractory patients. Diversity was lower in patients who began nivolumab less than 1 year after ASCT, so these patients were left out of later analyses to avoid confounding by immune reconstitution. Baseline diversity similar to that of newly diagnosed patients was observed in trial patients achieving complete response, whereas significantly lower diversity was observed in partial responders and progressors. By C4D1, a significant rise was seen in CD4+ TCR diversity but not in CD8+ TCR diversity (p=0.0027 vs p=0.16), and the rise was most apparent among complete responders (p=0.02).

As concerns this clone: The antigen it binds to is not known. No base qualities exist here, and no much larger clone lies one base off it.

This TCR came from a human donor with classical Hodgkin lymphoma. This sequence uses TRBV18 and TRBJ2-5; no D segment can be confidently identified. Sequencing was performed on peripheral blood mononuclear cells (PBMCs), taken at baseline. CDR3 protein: CASSRDRETQYF. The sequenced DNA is TGTGCCAGCTCACGTGACCGTGAGACCCAGTACTTC.